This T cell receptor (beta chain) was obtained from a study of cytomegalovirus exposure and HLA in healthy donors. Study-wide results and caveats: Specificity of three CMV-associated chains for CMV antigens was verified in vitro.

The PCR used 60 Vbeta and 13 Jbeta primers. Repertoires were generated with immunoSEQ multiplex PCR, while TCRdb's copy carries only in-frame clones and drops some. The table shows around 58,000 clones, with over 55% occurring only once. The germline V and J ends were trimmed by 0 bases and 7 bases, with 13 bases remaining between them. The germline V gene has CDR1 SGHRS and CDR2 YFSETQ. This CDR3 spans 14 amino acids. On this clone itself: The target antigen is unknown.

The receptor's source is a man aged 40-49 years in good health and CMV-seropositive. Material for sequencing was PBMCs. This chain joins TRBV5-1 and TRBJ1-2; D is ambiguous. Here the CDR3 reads CASSLAQSTSGYTF. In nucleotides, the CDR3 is TGCGCCAGCAGCTTGGCACAGAGCACCTCTGGCTACACCTTC.